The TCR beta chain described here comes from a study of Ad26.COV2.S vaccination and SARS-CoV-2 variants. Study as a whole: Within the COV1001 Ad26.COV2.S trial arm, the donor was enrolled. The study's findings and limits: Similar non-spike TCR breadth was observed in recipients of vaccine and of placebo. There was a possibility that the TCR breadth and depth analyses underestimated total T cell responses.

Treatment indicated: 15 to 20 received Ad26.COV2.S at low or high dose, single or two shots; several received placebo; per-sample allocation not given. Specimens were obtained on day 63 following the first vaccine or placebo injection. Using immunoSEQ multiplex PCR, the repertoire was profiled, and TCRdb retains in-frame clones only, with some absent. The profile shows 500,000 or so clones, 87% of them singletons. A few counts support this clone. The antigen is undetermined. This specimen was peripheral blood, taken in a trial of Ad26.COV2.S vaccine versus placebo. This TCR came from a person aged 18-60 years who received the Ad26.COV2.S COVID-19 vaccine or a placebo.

The CDR3 reads CASSPQEYEQYF. The CDR3 coding sequence is TGTGCCAGCTCACCACAGGAATACGAGCAGTACTTC. The rearrangement joins TRBV18 to TRBJ2-7; D gene uncertain. The CDR3 is made up of 12 amino acids. The V end lost 1 base, the J end lost 4 bases, and 5 bases lay between the germline ends. The germline V gene has CDR1 KGHSH and CDR2 LQKENI.